The 10 T cell receptor beta chains reported below all come from one sample, sequenced in a study of T cells in Graves' hyperthyroidism and ophthalmopathy. The TCR beta CDR3 regions underwent amplification using RNA transcripts as the source. Initially, a first-round RT-PCR of the TCR CDR3 employed the HTBI primer set. From the multiplex PCR reads, TCRdb called clonotypes with MiXCR, one entry per CDR3 protein. The data contain about 640,000 distinct CDR3 sequences, 40% to 55% of them singletons. What was sequenced was peripheral blood or thyroid tissue (not recorded which). These TCRs come from an adult man with Graves' disease, either hyperthyroidism or ophthalmopathy (not recorded which).

The rearrangement links TRBV6-5 to TRBJ2-5; TRBD2 is a possible D gene (6 bases). This CDR3 has 15 residues. CDR1 and CDR2 (germline): MNHEY, SVGAGI. V was pared by 6 bases and J by 7 bases, with 21 bases between. As DNA, the CDR3 is TGTGCCAGCAGCCATCCGACTAGGGACGTTGCGACCCAGTACTTC. This gives the protein CASSHPTRDVATQYF.

This clonotype has only one observation. This chain uses TRBV11-2 with TRBJ2-2; D gene uncertain. The germline CDR1 and CDR2 sequences are SGHAT and FQNNGV. With 5 bases removed from V and 1 base from J, the gap between germline ends came to 14 bases. CDR3 length: 16 amino acids. The CDR3 nucleotides read TGTGCCAGCAGCCTACATGGGCGGCTGAACACCGGGGAGCTGTTTTTT. Translated: CASSLHGRLNTGELFF. Complete variable domain (other parts from reference TRBV11-2 and TRBJ2-2): EAGVAQSPRYKIIEKRQSVAFWCNPISGHATLYWYQQILGQGPKLLIQFQNNGVVDDSQLPKDRFSAERLKGVDSTLKIQPAKLEDSAVYLCASSLHGRLNTGELFFGEGSRLTVL.

This clonotype has only a few counts. The CDR3 loop reads CASSQVGSGAFF. In DNA form, the CDR3 reads TGTGCCAGCAGCCAAGTCGGGAGCGGAGCTTTCTTT. The rearrangement joins TRBV12-3 or TRBV12-4 to TRBJ1-1; D is uncertain. The CDR3 consists of 12 residues. Trimming cost V 6 bases and J 10 bases, with 15 bases left between them.

Concerning this clonotype: One end of the junction fails to match germline, which may point to a read error. The V call is TRBV2, the J call TRBJ2-2, with 12 bases fitting TRBD1. Germline CDR1 and CDR2: SNHLY and FYNNEI. There are 16 residues in the CDR3. CDR3: CASSGGQGANTGELSW. CDR3 in DNA: TGTGCCAGCAGTGGGGGACAGGGGGCCAACACCGGGGAGCTGTCTTGG.

V gene TRBV20-1 combines with J gene TRBJ2-5, with 9 bases matching TRBD2. CDR1 and CDR2 from the germline V gene are DFQATT and SNEGSKA (reference sequence). There are 15 residues in the CDR3. Trimming at V came to 3 bases and at J to 5 bases, leaving 10 bases not matched to a gene. The CDR3 DNA sequence: TGCAGTGCTAGTATTAGCGGGGGACCGGGGGAGACCCAGTACTTC. The encoded protein is CSASISGGPGETQYF.

This clonotype was recorded at least ten times. This chain links TRBV29-1 with TRBJ2-7, with 15 bases lining up with TRBD2. The CDR3 spans 16 residues. V lost 4 bases, J lost 2 bases, and 6 bases stayed unmatched. Per the germline V gene, CDR1 is SQVTM and CDR2 is ANQGSEA. CDR3 region: CSVAGLAGGRAYEQYF. CDR3 coding DNA: TGCAGCGTTGCCGGACTAGCGGGAGGGCGCGCCTACGAGCAGTACTTC.

This clonotype was counted between two and nine times. CDR3 coding DNA: TGTGCCAGCAGCCAAGGGGGGGAGGAGGGTCAGCCCCAGCATTTT. This sequence encodes CASSQGGEEGQPQHF. V gene TRBV7-9 combines with J gene TRBJ1-5; D perhaps matches TRBD1 (6 bases). The germline V and J ends were trimmed by 5 bases and 6 bases, with 17 bases remaining between them. Per germline, CDR1 SEHNR and CDR2 FQNEAQ (reference sequence). The CDR3 totals 15 residues. Looking up the rest from reference TRBV7-9 and TRBJ1-5 gives the full variable domain: DTGVSQNPRHKITKRGQNVTFRCDPISEHNRLYWYRQTLGQGPEFLTYFQNEAQLEKSRLLSDRFSAERPKGSFSTLEIQRTEQGDSAMYLCASSQGGEEGQPQHFGDGTRLSIL.

There are many counts of this clonotype. The chain has TRBV19 and TRBJ1-5; D is ambiguous. This CDR3 region has 12 residues. Germline-derived CDR1 and CDR2 are LNHDA and SQIVND (reference sequence). The germline V and J ends were trimmed by 2 bases and 10 bases, with 9 bases remaining between them. The CDR3, as DNA: TGTGCCAGTAGTATAAGGGAATATCCCCAGCATTTT. It yields the protein CASSIREYPQHF.

This clonotype occurred a few times. V is TRBV7-6 and J is TRBJ2-7, with TRBD2 as a possible D gene (6 bases). Germline V lookup: CDR1 SGHVS, CDR2 FNYEAQ. Trimming left V 2 bases short and J 6 bases short, with 17 bases between. The CDR3 extends over 15 amino acids. The CDR3 DNA reads as TGTGCCAGCAGCTTATATTCCCGGGAGAGCGTCGAGCAGTACTTC. The encoded protein is CASSLYSRESVEQYF.

This clonotype was counted a few times. The J gene is TRBJ1-6, the V gene TRBV19; D is ambiguous. CDR3 length equals 16 residues. Between the trimmed V and J ends, which lost 3 bases and 3 bases, there was a span of 12 bases. The germline V gene has CDR1 LNHDA and CDR2 SQIVND (reference sequence). CDR3 sequence reads: CASSMAGRYYNSPLHF. The CDR3 DNA reads TGTGCCAGTAGTATGGCGGGGAGGTACTATAATTCACCCCTCCACTTT.